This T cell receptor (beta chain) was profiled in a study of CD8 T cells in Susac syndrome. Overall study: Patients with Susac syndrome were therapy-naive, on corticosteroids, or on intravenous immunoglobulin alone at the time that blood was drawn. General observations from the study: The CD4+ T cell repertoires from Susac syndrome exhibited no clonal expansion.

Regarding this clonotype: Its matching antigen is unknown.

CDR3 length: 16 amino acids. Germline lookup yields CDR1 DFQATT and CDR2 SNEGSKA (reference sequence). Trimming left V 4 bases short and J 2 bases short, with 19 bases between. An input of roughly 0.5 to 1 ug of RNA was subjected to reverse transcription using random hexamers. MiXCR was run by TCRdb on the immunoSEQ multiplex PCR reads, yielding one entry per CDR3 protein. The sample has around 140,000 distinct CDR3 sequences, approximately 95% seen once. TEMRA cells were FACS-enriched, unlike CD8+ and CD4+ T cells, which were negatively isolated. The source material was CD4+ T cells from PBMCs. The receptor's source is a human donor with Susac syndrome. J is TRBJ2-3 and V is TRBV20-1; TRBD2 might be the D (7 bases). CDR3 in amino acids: CSAKGVGRWITDTQYF. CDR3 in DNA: TGCAGTGCTAAGGGGGTCGGGAGGTGGATCACAGATACGCAGTATTTT.